This T cell receptor (beta chain) was documented in a study of T cells expressing NK-cell markers. Findings and limits, study-wide: The contribution of dominant NKG2C+ clonotypes to CD8+ T cells in five to seven donors was 1.0-7.0%.

As regards this clonotype: Antigen unknown.

Reprocessing the 5' RACE reads, TCRdb reports a single entry for every CDR3 protein and omits DNA. Across approximately 420,000 distinct CDR3 sequences, the top ten clones capture about 10% of the sample. The CDR3 is 15 residues long. In germline, CDR1 is SGHAT, CDR2 FQNNGV. This rearrangement joins TRBV11-2 to TRBJ2-2. Sequenced material: blood T cells: a sorted CD56 or NKG2C T cell subset, CD4+ or CD8+ T cells, or bulk PBMC T cells (not recorded which). The sequence was collected from a woman between 50 and 59 years old in good health. The CDR3 here is CASSLIVLKTGELFF.